These 15 T cell receptor beta chains share one sample of origin, sequenced in a study of T cell responses to AZD1222 COVID-19 vaccine. Generated by immunoSEQ multiplex PCR, the TCRdb table keeps only in-frame clones and is missing some. The sample yields about 140,000 clones, about 92% seen once. The sample was peripheral blood, taken on day 0 of AZD1222 vaccination. The source is an adult in good health.

V gene TRBV5-1 combines with J gene TRBJ1-1; TRBD1 matches 9 bases. The CDR3 has 15 amino acids. CDR1 is SGHRS, CDR2 YFSETQ, per germline. Trimming took 0 bases from V and 6 from J; bases not matched to a gene: 6. For the CDR3, the DNA is TGCGCCAGCAGCTTGGGGGACAGGGACTGGCCTGAAGCTTTCTTT. It specifies CASSLGDRDWPEAFF. The whole variable domain, remainder taken from reference TRBV5-1 and TRBJ1-1, is KAGVTQTPRYLIKTRGQQVTLSCSPISGHRSVSWYQQTPGQGLQFLFEYFSETQRNKGNFPGRFSGRQFSNSRSEMNVSTLELGDSALYLCASSLGDRDWPEAFFGQGTRLTVV.

The chain recombines TRBV6-5 with TRBJ1-1, with D maybe TRBD1 (5 bases). V gave up 7 bases and J gave up 11 bases, with 14 bases separating them. The germline V gene encodes CDR1 MNHEY and CDR2 SVGAGI. The CDR3 loop spans 11 amino acids. The CDR3 coding sequence is TGTGCCAGCACCCAAGGGAGGGACGCTTTCTTT. It specifies CASTQGRDAFF.

This clone was seen just once. V is TRBV7-2 and J is TRBJ1-6, with a tentative D call TRBD1 (5 bases). The CDR3 has 16 residues. Looked up from germline, CDR1 is SGHTA and CDR2 is FQGNSA. V was clipped by 5 bases and J by 1 base, with 12 bases between them. The CDR3 DNA follows: TGTGCCAGCAGCCGTAGAGACAGATCCTATAATTCACCCCTCCACTTT. Translating it yields CASSRRDRSYNSPLHF.

To note about this clone: Compared with germline, one end of the junction differs, possibly owing to a read error. CDR3 nucleotides: TGTGCCAGCAGCTCCTCAGGGGGGGGCTACCAGCAGTACTTC. Amino acids: CASSSSGGGYQQYF. The genes are TRBV13 and TRBJ2-7; D assignment may be TRBD1 or TRBD2 (7 bases each). The CDR3 has 14 residues. Germline V gene data show CDR1 as PRHDT and CDR2 as FYEKMQ (reference sequence).

The chain has TRBV10-3 and TRBJ1-6, with D hard to call. This CDR3 contains 13 residues. Per germline, CDR1 ENHRY and CDR2 SYGVKD. V was trimmed by 7 bases and J by 7 bases, leaving 11 bases between them. CDR3 residues: CAINPQINSPLHF. The DNA of the CDR3 is TGTGCCATCAACCCCCAAATCAATTCACCCCTCCACTTT.

The J gene is TRBJ1-1, the V gene TRBV28; 7 nucleotides match TRBD1. Germline V gene sequence: CDR1 MDHEN, CDR2 SYDVKM. Trimming took 6 bases from V and 1 from J; bases not matched to a gene: 8. The CDR3 is made up of 15 amino acids. CDR3 region: CASRTAGTANTEAFF. The CDR3, as DNA: TGTGCCAGCAGGACCGCCGGGACAGCGAACACTGAAGCTTTCTTT.

This rearrangement joins TRBV19 to TRBJ2-1; 7 bases map to TRBD2. The junction had 9 bases not matched to a gene; V was cut back by 6 bases and J by 4 bases. CDR1 LNHDA and CDR2 SQIVND come from the germline V gene (reference sequence). There are 15 residues in the CDR3. The CDR3 DNA is TGTGCCAGTAGCCAAGACGGCGGGGGTTACAATGAGCAGTTCTTC. It yields the protein CASSQDGGGYNEQFF.

The chain links TRBV29-1 to TRBJ1-2, with D unclear. The CDR3 is 14 amino acids. Per the germline V gene, CDR1 is SQVTM and CDR2 is ANQGSEA. V lost 4 bases, J lost 5 bases, and 17 bases lay in between. CDR3 sequence (DNA): TGCAGCGTTGCGGTGGCCGTCTCCTCTTATGGCTACACCTTC. Translation gives CSVAVAVSSYGYTF.

The chain carries TRBV19 and TRBJ1-1; 7 nucleotides agree with TRBD1. CDR1 is LNHDA and CDR2 is SQIVND in the germline V gene (reference sequence). V was pared by 4 bases and J by 6 bases, with 5 bases of the junction left unmatched. The CDR3 totals 13 residues. DNA for the CDR3: TGTGCCAGTAGTACTACAGGGGAAGCTGAAGCTTTCTTT. Its protein is CASSTTGEAEAFF.

V usage is TRBV20-1 and J usage is TRBJ2-7, with no clear D. The CDR3 is made up of 10 amino acids. In germline, CDR1 is DFQATT, CDR2 SNEGSKA (reference sequence). V was clipped by 3 bases and J by 5 bases, with 5 bases between them. The CDR3 DNA reads TGCAGTGCTAGTCAGAACGAGCAGTACTTC. Translated, it gives CSASQNEQYF.

The chain employs TRBV6-4 and TRBJ2-1, with 11 bases identical to TRBD2. The V and J ends lost 0 bases and 6 bases, in that order; junction bases with no gene match: 1. Germline V lookup: CDR1 MRHNA, CDR2 SNTAGT. The CDR3 is 15 amino acids. The CDR3 DNA follows: TGTGCCAGCAGTGACTCTAGCGGGGGGGCCAATGAGCAGTTCTTC. Its protein is CASSDSSGGANEQFF.

CDR3 sequence: CASSYAAISYNEQFF. In nucleotides, the CDR3 is TGTGCCAGCAGCTATGCGGCTATTTCTTACAATGAGCAGTTCTTC. This chain links TRBV7-2 with TRBJ2-1; D ambiguous. There are 15 residues in the CDR3. Germline V gene sequence: CDR1 SGHTA, CDR2 FQGNSA. V was clipped by 4 bases and J by 4 bases, with 14 bases between them.

J is TRBJ2-3 and V is TRBV6-5, with D possibly TRBD2 on 7 matching bases. The CDR3 runs 15 residues. Germline V gene lookup returns CDR1 MNHEY and CDR2 SVGAGI. V dropped 4 bases and J dropped 3 bases, with 14 bases sitting between them. The CDR3, as DNA: TGTGCCAGCAGTTTGGGGGGGCGGGAGACAGATACGCAGTATTTT. Translated, it gives CASSLGGRETDTQYF.

The chain employs TRBV4-1 and TRBJ1-2, with no clear D. Per germline, CDR1 MGHRA and CDR2 YSYEKL. Trimming stripped 0 bases from V and 7 bases from J, with 15 bases between. This CDR3 has 15 amino acids. Here the CDR3 reads CASSQEGARSIGYTF. The CDR3 DNA follows: TGCGCCAGCAGCCAAGAGGGAGCTCGAAGCATTGGCTACACCTTC.

CDR3 protein: CASSPGENSNQPQHF. CDR3 DNA sequence: TGCGCCAGCAGCCCAGGGGAAAATAGCAATCAGCCCCAGCATTTT. This chain uses TRBV4-1 with TRBJ1-5; D may be TRBD1 (6 bases). CDR3 length: 15 residues. Trimming took 4 bases from V and 0 from J, leaving 10 bases between them. Germline V gene lookup returns CDR1 MGHRA and CDR2 YSYEKL.